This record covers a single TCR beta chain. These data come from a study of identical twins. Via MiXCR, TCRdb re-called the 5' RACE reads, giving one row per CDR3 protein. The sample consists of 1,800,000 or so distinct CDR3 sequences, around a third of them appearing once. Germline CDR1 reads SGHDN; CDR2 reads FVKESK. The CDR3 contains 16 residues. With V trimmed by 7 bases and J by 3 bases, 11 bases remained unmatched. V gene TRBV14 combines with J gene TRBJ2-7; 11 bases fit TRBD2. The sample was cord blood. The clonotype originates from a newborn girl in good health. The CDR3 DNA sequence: TGTGCCAGCAACCACTTACTAGCGGGGGCCAACTACGAGCAGTACTTC. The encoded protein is CASNHLLAGANYEQYF.